The rows below give T cell receptor beta chains drawn from one sample of a study of radiotherapy plus CTLA-4 blockade in lung cancer. Assay used: immunoSEQ multiplex PCR; TCRdb lists only in-frame clones, some missing. This table holds fewer than 50,000 clones, about 63% found once. The sequenced sample was peripheral blood, obtained from a patient treated with radiotherapy plus ipilimumab. The source of these receptors is a human donor with non-small cell lung cancer who had a partial response to radiotherapy plus ipilimumab. The CDR3 runs from the conserved cysteine through the conserved F or W. The D gene is left open where the match is weak. Clone size appears in some rows only: once, few, many, or a class for an expanded clone.

v_call	clone_size	d_call	j_call	cdr3_nt	cdr3_aa
TRBV4-3	-	-	TRBJ1-4	TGCGCCAGCAGCCAAGATGGGACATTTCCAAAAGAAAAACTGTTTTTT	CASSQDGTFPKEKLFF
TRBV5-5	-	-	TRBJ2-6	TGTGCCAGCAGCCACACAGAGTCCTCTGGGGCCAACGTCCTGACTTTC	CASSHTESSGANVLTF
TRBV4-1	-	-	TRBJ1-6	TGCGCCAGCAGCCAAGGCTGGGCGGACTCATATAATTCACCCCTCCACTTT	CASSQGWADSYNSPLHF
TRBV5-4	-	-	TRBJ1-2	TGTGCCAGCAGCCCGGGGGTGGTTGGCTACACCTTC	CASSPGVVGYTF
TRBV19	-	-	TRBJ2-3	TGTGCCAGTACTTTGGCGGCGTTCCCAGATACGCAGTATTTT	CASTLAAFPDTQYF
TRBV7-9	-	-	TRBJ1-1	TGTGCCAGCAGCTCACAGGGCGGCACTGAAGCTTTCTTT	CASSSQGGTEAFF
TRBV5-1	-	-	TRBJ1-6	TGCGCCAGCCTGATACACGACAAAGTCTTGTTGGTCGACTATAATTCACCCCTCCACTTT	CASLIHDKVLLVDYNSPLHF
TRBV6-5	-	TRBD1	TRBJ1-4	TGTGCCAGCAGTTACTACCCAGGGACAGGGTCATCGAAACTGTTTTTT	CASSYYPGTGSSKLFF
TRBV5-5	few	-	TRBJ1-2	TGTGCCAGCAGCTTTCGGGCAGGGGACGCCTACACCTTC	CASSFRAGDAYTF
TRBV7-9	many	TRBD1	TRBJ1-2	TGTGCCAGCAGCTTTACAGGGGGCGGCTATGGCTACACCTTC	CASSFTGGGYGYTF
TRBV7-2	-	-	TRBJ1-2	TGTGCCAGCAGCTTAGTTAGGTCGGGGGGCGGTAACTATGGCTACACCTTC	CASSLVRSGGGNYGYTF
TRBV29-1	-	TRBD1	TRBJ1-1	TGCAGCGTGGGGACGACAGGGGGTGGGACTGAAGCTTTCTTT	CSVGTTGGGTEAFF
TRBV5-5	many	-	TRBJ1-5	TGTGCCAGCTGCCGGGAACCACAAAATCAGCCCCAGCATTTT	CASCREPQNQPQHF
TRBV6-1	-	TRBD1	TRBJ1-1	TGTGCCAGCACCCCGGACAGGGGGCGGGTCACTGAAGCTTTCTTT	CASTPDRGRVTEAFF
TRBV6-1	few	TRBD1	TRBJ1-1	TGTGCCAGCAGTGAACGGACAGGGCATAACACTGAAGCTTTCTTT	CASSERTGHNTEAFF
TRBV5-1	-	TRBD2	TRBJ2-7	TGCGCCAGCAGCTTGGCCGGGGGGGCGGATGAGCAGTACTTC	CASSLAGGADEQYF
TRBV30	-	TRBD2	TRBJ2-1	TGTGCCTGGAGTGTGGAAGCGGGAGGTAATGAGCAGTTCTTC	CAWSVEAGGNEQFF
TRBV29-1	many	-	TRBJ1-3	TGCAGCGTTGAAGTCCCCCCAGGGGTGGGAAACACCATATATTTT	CSVEVPPGVGNTIYF
TRBV30	-	TRBD2	TRBJ2-4	TGTGCCTGGAGTATGGGCGGGAGGGCGTTACTAGCCAAAAACATTCAGTACTTC	CAWSMGGRALLAKNIQYF
TRBV13	once	-	TRBJ2-6	TGTGCCAGCAGCTTAGAGTCATTTGGCGGGGCCAACGTCCTGACTTTC	CASSLESFGGANVLTF
TRBV30	-	-	TRBJ2-3	TGTGCCTGGAGTGAGCTCACAGATACGCAGTATTTT	CAWSELTDTQYF
TRBV6-5	-	-	TRBJ1-1	TGTGCCAGCAGTTATTTTGCAGGGTCCACTGAAGCTTTCTTT	CASSYFAGSTEAFF
TRBV14	-	-	TRBJ2-7	TGTGCCAGCAGCCAAGATTTGGCACGGAGCTCCTACGAGCAGTACTTC	CASSQDLARSSYEQYF
TRBV2	-	-	TRBJ2-5	TGTGCCAGCAGGGCGGGACAGCAAGAGACCCAGTACTTC	CASRAGQQETQYF
TRBV7-2	-	-	TRBJ1-1	TGTGCCAGCAGCCCTACGGGCACAGGTGAAGCTTTCTTT	CASSPTGTGEAFF
TRBV6-5	-	TRBD2	TRBJ2-7	TGTGCCAGCAGCGACCTCATAGCGGGTTCGAACGAGCAGTACTTC	CASSDLIAGSNEQYF
TRBV10-2	-	TRBD1	TRBJ2-3	TGCGCCAGCAGTGCAGGGACAGGGGTCAGCACAGATACGCAGTATTTT	CASSAGTGVSTDTQYF
TRBV11-3	few	TRBD1	TRBJ2-7	TGTGCCAGCAGCGGGACGGGACAGGGAGGCGAGCAGTACTTC	CASSGTGQGGEQYF
TRBV7-2	-	-	TRBJ2-7	TGTGCCAGCAGCTTTGCGGGGAACGAGCAGTACTTC	CASSFAGNEQYF
TRBV6-1	-	-	TRBJ1-1	TGTGCCAGCAGTCCCCAGGGGTTCACTGAAGCTTTCTTT	CASSPQGFTEAFF
TRBV5-1	few	TRBD2	TRBJ2-1	TGCGCCAGCAGCTCGGGACTAGCGGGATATAGTGACAATGAGCAGTTCTTC	CASSSGLAGYSDNEQFF
TRBV30	-	-	TRBJ2-2	TGTGCCTGGAGTGACCATCGGGGGACGGCGGGGGAGCTGTTTTTT	CAWSDHRGTAGELFF
TRBV2	-	TRBD1	TRBJ1-5	TGTGCCAGCAGTCCGGGACAGTTTCAGCCCCAGCATTTT	CASSPGQFQPQHF
TRBV5-1	-	TRBD2	TRBJ2-7	TGCGCCAGCCGCCCGGGGAGGGCCTCCTACGAGCAGTACTTC	CASRPGRASYEQYF
TRBV7-8	-	-	TRBJ1-1	TGTGCCAGCAGCTCTGGGAGCACTGAAGCTTTCTTT	CASSSGSTEAFF
TRBV27	-	TRBD1	TRBJ1-1	TGTGCCAGCAGTTTGCAAGGGACAGGGTTTGAAGCTTTCTTT	CASSLQGTGFEAFF
TRBV5-1	-	-	TRBJ2-1	TGCGCCAGCAGCGGATCTAGCGACAATGAGCAGTTCTTC	CASSGSSDNEQFF
TRBV15	-	-	TRBJ1-6	TGTGCCACCAGCAGAGATCGGTTACCCAATTCACCCCTCCACTTT	CATSRDRLPNSPLHF
TRBV7-8	-	-	TRBJ1-1	TGTGCCAGCACCTCCCCTTACACTGAAGCTTTCTTT	CASTSPYTEAFF
TRBV27	many	TRBD2	TRBJ2-1	TGTGCCAGCTACACCGGGACTAGCGGTTACAATGAGCAGTTCTTC	CASYTGTSGYNEQFF
TRBV5-4	-	TRBD2	TRBJ2-2	TGTGCCAGCAGCCTAGCGGGAGGGCCCGGGGACACCGGGGAGCTGTTTTTT	CASSLAGGPGDTGELFF